This paragraph covers one T cell receptor beta chain sequence. No antigen is known for it. The individuals who served as donors were healthy Caucasians living in Russia, aged roughly 6 to 90. With a J-beta primer mix and a sample-barcoded 5' primer, a second PCR ran 7 to 11 cycles. TCRdb reprocessed the 5' RACE reads via MiXCR and lists one record per CDR3 protein. The sample has around 820,000 distinct CDR3 sequences, 20% to 25% seen once; the top ten hold 3% to 4.5%. V was clipped by 0 bases and J by 1 base, with 9 bases between them. Germline CDR1 and CDR2: LGHNA and YSLEER. This CDR3 has 15 amino acids. The data were taken from a study of blood T cells in healthy people across ages. Regarding the study as a whole: Those diversity estimates obtained from one million T cells were thought to be underestimates. Roughly linearly, TCR beta diversity per million T cells fell as age increased.

These data are also associated with another study on T cells of mothers and their children.

This receptor was identified in a boy aged 5-17 years in good health. What was sequenced was blood. J is TRBJ2-5 and V is TRBV4-3, with TRBD2 as a possible D gene (6 bases). CDR3 DNA: TGCGCCAGCAGCCAAGACGGCGGGGCCCAAGAGACCCAGTACTTC. This codes for CASSQDGGAQETQYF.